What follows are 21 T cell receptor beta chains derived from one specimen sequenced in a study of control samples from healthy donors and cancer patients. Assay: immunoSEQ multiplex PCR; the TCRdb copy retains only in-frame clones and omits some. The sample has over 150,000 clones; around 90% are singletons. The sequencing input was blood. All receptors derive from a woman aged 45-60 years in good health.

The chain is built from TRBV28 and TRBJ1-5; tentative D call: TRBD1 (6 bases). The germline gives CDR1 MDHEN, CDR2 SYDVKM. The CDR3 totals 13 residues. Trimming stripped 6 bases from V and 7 bases from J, with 13 bases between. As DNA, the CDR3 is TGTGCCAGCAGCTCGCCGGACAGCCAGCCCCAGCATTTT. It is translated as CASSSPDSQPQHF.

J is TRBJ1-1 and V is TRBV12-3 or TRBV12-4, with no clear D. The CDR3 spans 12 residues. V shed 7 bases and J shed 0 bases, with 6 bases lying between them. The CDR3: CASKRMNTEAFF. The CDR3 DNA follows: TGTGCCAGCAAGAGGATGAACACTGAAGCTTTCTTT.

The sample holds one count of this clone. The V call is TRBV4-3, the J call TRBJ2-3, with 8 bases matching TRBD1. J lost 4 bases, V lost 8 bases, and 8 bases had no gene match. Germline loops: CDR1 LGHNA, CDR2 YSLEER. CDR3 size: 14 residues. CDR3 nucleotide sequence: TGCGCCAGCGGGCCAGGGGGCGTCGCAGATACGCAGTATTTT. Protein: CASGPGGVADTQYF.

The rearrangement uses TRBV7-9 and TRBJ2-7, with 7 bases matching TRBD1. The CDR3 totals 15 residues. Trimming cost V 0 bases and J 3 bases; bases outside gene matches: 5. Germline lookup yields CDR1 SEHNR and CDR2 FQNEAQ (reference sequence). The CDR3 region has the DNA TGTGCCAGCAGCTTAGCGATAGGGACAGTCTACGAGCAGTACTTC. Translated: CASSLAIGTVYEQYF.

V and J are TRBV6-1 and TRBJ1-6; the D is unclear. There are 15 residues in the CDR3. V was clipped by 0 bases and J by 9 bases, with 12 bases between them. CDR1 MNHNS and CDR2 SASEGT come from the germline V gene. The CDR3, as DNA: TGTGCCAGCAGTGAAGCGCCCGGAGGAGGTTCACCCCTCCACTTT. This codes for CASSEAPGGGSPLHF.

The chain links TRBV28 to TRBJ1-5, with TRBD1 as a possible D gene (5 bases). The V and J ends lost 8 bases and 5 bases respectively, with 16 bases between them. The CDR3 spans 14 residues. Germline V CDR1 and CDR2: MDHEN, SYDVKM. CDR3 nucleotide sequence: TGTGCCAGCTGGGGCGGGGCGCGTTATCAGCCCCAGCATTTT. Its protein product is CASWGGARYQPQHF.

This chain joins TRBV28 and TRBJ2-5; 11 bases match TRBD1. Losses at the gene ends were 9 bases for V and 4 bases for J; bases not matched to a gene: 4. This CDR3 contains 13 residues. The germline gives CDR1 MDHEN, CDR2 SYDVKM. The CDR3 DNA reads as TGTGCCAGTGGACAGGGGGCACGAGAGACCCAGTACTTC. Its translation is CASGQGARETQYF. Drawing the rest from reference TRBV28 and TRBJ2-5, the complete variable domain is DVKVTQSSRYLVKRTGEKVFLECVQDMDHENMFWYRQDPGLGLRLIYFSYDVKMKEKGDIPEGYSVSREKKERFSLILESASTNQTSMYLCASGQGARETQYFGPGTRLLVL.

As for this clone: Sequence at one end of the junction differs from germline and may be a read error. The chain has TRBV11-2 and TRBJ2-4, with no clear D. CDR1 and CDR2 from the germline V gene are SGHAT and FQNNGV. The CDR3 contains 14 residues. For the CDR3, the DNA is TGTGCCAGCAGCTTAGATCGAGAGGCCCTCGGGCCGAACTTC. Residues: CASSLDREALGPNF.

J is TRBJ1-1 and V is TRBV19; D uncertain. Trimming took 0 bases from V and 5 from J, leaving 10 bases between them. Germline lookup yields CDR1 LNHDA and CDR2 SQIVND (reference sequence). CDR3 size: 14 residues. DNA of the CDR3: TGTGCCAGTAGTATAGAAGGCCGGAGGACTGAAGCTTTCTTT. The encoded protein is CASSIEGRRTEAFF.

Concerning this clone: In the same sample, other DNA sequences code for this CDR3. The rearrangement uses TRBV6-5 and TRBJ1-5, with D unclear. The germline V gene encodes CDR1 MNHEY and CDR2 SVGAGI. V was shortened by 6 bases and J by 3 bases, with 6 bases between the two germline ends. The CDR3 is made up of 12 amino acids. This CDR3 reads CASRGSNQPQHF. CDR3 nucleotide sequence: TGTGCCAGCAGAGGTTCCAATCAGCCCCAGCATTTT.

The J gene is TRBJ2-1, the V gene TRBV10-3; TRBD2 aligns across 14 bases. CDR1 is ENHRY, CDR2 SYGVKD, per germline. V shed 6 bases and J 11 bases; nucleotides not matched to a gene: 6. This CDR3 is 14 amino acids long. Written as DNA, the CDR3 is TGTGCCATCAGCCCAGGGACTAGCGGGGGCAAGCAGTTCTTC. Translating gives CAISPGTSGGKQFF.

The table lists this clone with a few counts. This sequence joins TRBV12-3 or TRBV12-4 and TRBJ2-1; D is unclear. Between the trimmed V and J ends, which lost 8 bases and 9 bases, there was a span of 17 bases. This CDR3 region has 13 residues. CDR3 coding DNA: TGTGCCAGCGGGCGCCATGTGGCGGCTGAGCAGTTCTTC. Protein: CASGRHVAAEQFF.

This clone turned up a few times. The CDR3 here is CASSRAAGGSYEQYF. Here the CDR3 DNA reads TGTGCCAGCAGCCGAGCTGCGGGAGGCTCCTACGAGCAGTACTTC. The gene calls are TRBV7-8 and TRBJ2-7; 8 positions match TRBD2. CDR1 SGHVS and CDR2 FQNEAQ come from the germline V gene. The CDR3 loop spans 15 amino acids. V gave up 5 bases and J gave up 0 bases; unmatched junction bases: 6.

V and J are TRBV5-5 and TRBJ1-2, with D possibly being TRBD1 (6 bases). CDR3 length: 15 amino acids. Germline assignment: CDR1 SGHKS and CDR2 YYEKEE (reference sequence). V dropped 3 bases and J dropped 4 bases, with 16 bases sitting between them. CDR3 region: CASSSTGKWGYGYTF. In nucleotides, the CDR3 is TGTGCCAGCAGCTCTACAGGGAAGTGGGGCTATGGCTACACCTTC. The full variable domain, with the rest looked up from reference TRBV5-5 and TRBJ1-2, is DAGVTQSPTHLIKTRGQQVTLRCSPISGHKSVSWYQQVLGQGPQFIFQYYEKEERGRGNFPDRFSARQFPNYSSELNVNALLLGDSALYLCASSSTGKWGYGYTFGSGTRLTVV.

The rearrangement joins TRBV7-6 to TRBJ1-1; D is unclear. Germline lookup yields CDR1 SGHVS and CDR2 FNYEAQ. The CDR3 runs to 14 residues. The V end was cut by 1 base, the J end by 2 bases, with 8 bases between. CDR3 amino acids: CASSLEQLNTEAFF. CDR3 coding DNA: TGTGCCAGCAGCTTAGAACAGCTCAACACTGAAGCTTTCTTT.

This chain joins TRBV28 and TRBJ2-7; possibly TRBD1 or TRBD2 for D (5 bases each). V lost 6 bases to trimming and J lost 6 bases, with 12 bases between them. CDR3 length: 12 residues. Germline loops: CDR1 MDHEN, CDR2 SYDVKM. CDR3 region: CASSSTGPEQYF. DNA of the CDR3: TGTGCCAGCAGCTCCACGGGGCCCGAGCAGTACTTC. Based on the CDR3 plus reference TRBV28 and TRBJ2-7, the full variable domain is DVKVTQSSRYLVKRTGEKVFLECVQDMDHENMFWYRQDPGLGLRLIYFSYDVKMKEKGDIPEGYSVSREKKERFSLILESASTNQTSMYLCASSSTGPEQYFGPGTRLTVT.

V gene TRBV7-9 combines with J gene TRBJ2-1; D is undetermined. CDR1 and CDR2 from the germline V gene are SEHNR and FQNEAQ (reference sequence). V was pared by 5 bases and J by 7 bases, with 15 bases between. The CDR3 contains 14 residues. CDR3 nucleotide sequence: TGTGCCAGCAGCCTAAGCCAAAACATGAATGAGCAGTTCTTC. It yields the protein CASSLSQNMNEQFF.

This chain uses TRBV15 with TRBJ2-1; 9 nucleotides match TRBD2. Trimming removed 4 bases from V and 12 bases from J; junction bases left unmatched: 7. The CDR3 is 13 amino acids. Germline V gene data show CDR1 as LNHNV and CDR2 as YYDKDF (reference sequence). The CDR3 here is CATSTEATSGQFF. CDR3 nucleotide sequence: TGTGCCACCAGCACCGAAGCGACTAGCGGGCAGTTCTTC. The full variable domain, rest sourced from reference TRBV15 and TRBJ2-1, is DAMVIQNPRYQVTQFGKPVTLSCSQTLNHNVMYWYQQKSSQAPKLLFHYYDKDFNNEADTPDNFQSRRPNTSFCFLDIRSPGLGDTAMYLCATSTEATSGQFFGPGTRLTVL.

J is TRBJ1-2 and V is TRBV5-1; D possibly corresponds to TRBD1 (6 bases). From germline, CDR1 is SGHRS and CDR2 YFSETQ. With 4 bases removed from V and 6 bases from J, the gap between germline ends came to 10 bases. The CDR3 consists of 12 residues. The chain's CDR3 is CASSLNRDGYTF. The CDR3 DNA follows: TGCGCCAGCAGCCTAAACAGGGATGGCTACACCTTC.

This rearrangement joins TRBV5-1 to TRBJ2-7; 7 nucleotides line up with TRBD2. J lost 0 bases, V lost 5 bases, and 5 bases had no gene match. The germline CDR1 and CDR2 sequences are SGHRS and YFSETQ. The length of the CDR3 is 14 residues. The CDR3 reads CASRPREDSYEQYF. The DNA of the CDR3 is TGCGCCAGCAGGCCCCGGGAGGACTCCTACGAGCAGTACTTC. The complete variable domain, with remaining parts taken from reference TRBV5-1 and TRBJ2-7, reads KAGVTQTPRYLIKTRGQQVTLSCSPISGHRSVSWYQQTPGQGLQFLFEYFSETQRNKGNFPGRFSGRQFSNSRSEMNVSTLELGDSALYLCASRPREDSYEQYFGPGTRLTVT.

This clone was detected only once. The gene calls are TRBV6-5 and TRBJ2-1, with D perhaps being TRBD1 or TRBD2 (5 bases each). This CDR3 comprises 16 residues. V was clipped by 2 bases and J by 7 bases, with 18 bases between them. Germline V gene sequence: CDR1 MNHEY, CDR2 SVGAGI. The CDR3 is CASSYDLTSRGNEQFF. As DNA, the CDR3 is TGTGCCAGCAGTTACGATCTGACTTCGAGGGGAAATGAGCAGTTCTTC.